This T cell receptor (beta chain) appears in the sequencing data of a study of cytomegalovirus exposure and HLA in healthy donors. Across the study: The approximately 120 validation repertoires used the same platform as the 650 to 800 first-cohort repertoires, a later analysis reported. Broader study findings: A list of around 160 TCR beta chains associated with cytomegalovirus was given. High specificity and sensitivity for cytomegalovirus status were reported for the classifier. A few CMV-associated chains proved CMV antigen-specific in vitro.

The data were produced by immunoSEQ multiplex PCR, yet TCRdb's version contains in-frame clones alone and is incomplete. The table lists 65,000 or so clones, roughly 94% of them singletons, with roughly 1.3% in the top ten. The V end was cut by 8 bases, the J end by 4 bases, with 14 bases between. Germline V gene data show CDR1 as LNHDA and CDR2 as SQIVND (reference sequence). This CDR3 is built from 13 residues. A word on this clone: Its target is not known.

The rearrangement links TRBV19 to TRBJ1-1, with D perhaps TRBD1 (6 bases). The receptor's source is a woman younger than 35 in good health and CMV-seronegative. The sequenced sample was PBMCs. The DNA of the CDR3 is TGTGCCAGTGCGGGGGGCCGGGGCACTGAAGCTTTCTTT. Protein product: CASAGGRGTEAFF.